This TCR beta chain came from a study of blood T cell repertoires in COVID-19. Study information: The United States, Italy and Spain were the sources of the acute and convalescent COVID-19 samples.

CDR1 is SNHLY and CDR2 is FYNNEI in the germline V gene. The CDR3 is 14 residues long. Between the trimmed V and J ends, which lost 6 bases and 5 bases, there was a span of 14 bases. This clone was recorded a few times. In the original analysis: Quantification of nucleated cells was approximated via reference gene primer amplification. Assay used: immunoSEQ multiplex PCR; TCRdb lists only in-frame clones, some missing. V and J calls and clone size are as listed in that table; D and trimming were resolved from the DNA. The sample holds about 210,000 clones, roughly 80% seen once. This rearrangement joins TRBV2 to TRBJ2-1; D is possibly TRBD2 (5 bases). The sample was peripheral blood. The clonotype was recovered from a woman in her thirties or forties with active or convalescent COVID-19. CDR3 sequence (DNA): TGTGCCAGCAGCTTAATTGGGGAGCACAATGAGCAGTTCTTC. The encoded protein is CASSLIGEHNEQFF.